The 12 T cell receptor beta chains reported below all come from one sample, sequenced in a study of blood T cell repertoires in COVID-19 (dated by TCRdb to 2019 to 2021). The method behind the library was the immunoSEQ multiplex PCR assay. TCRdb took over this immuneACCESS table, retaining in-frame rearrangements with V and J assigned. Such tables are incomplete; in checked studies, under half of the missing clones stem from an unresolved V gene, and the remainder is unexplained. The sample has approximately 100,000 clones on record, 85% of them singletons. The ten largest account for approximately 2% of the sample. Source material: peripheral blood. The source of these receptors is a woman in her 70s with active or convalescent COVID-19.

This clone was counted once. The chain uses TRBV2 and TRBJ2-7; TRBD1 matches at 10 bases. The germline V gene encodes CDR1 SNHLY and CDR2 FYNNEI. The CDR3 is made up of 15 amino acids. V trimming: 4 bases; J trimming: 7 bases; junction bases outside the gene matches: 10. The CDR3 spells CASSVELTGGREQYF. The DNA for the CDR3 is TGTGCCAGCAGTGTCGAGTTGACAGGGGGCCGGGAGCAGTACTTC. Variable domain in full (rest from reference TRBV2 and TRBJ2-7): EPEVTQTPSHQVTQMGQEVILRCVPISNHLYFYWYRQILGQKVEFLVSFYNNEISEKSEIFDDQFSVERPDGSNFTLKIRSTKLEDSAMYFCASSVELTGGREQYFGPGTRLTVT.

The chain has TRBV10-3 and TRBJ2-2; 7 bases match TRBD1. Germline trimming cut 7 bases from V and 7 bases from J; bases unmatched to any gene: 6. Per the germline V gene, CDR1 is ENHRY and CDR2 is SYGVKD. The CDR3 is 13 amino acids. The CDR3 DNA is TGTGCCATCACGTTTGGGGACAGCGGGGAGCTGTTTTTT. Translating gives CAITFGDSGELFF.

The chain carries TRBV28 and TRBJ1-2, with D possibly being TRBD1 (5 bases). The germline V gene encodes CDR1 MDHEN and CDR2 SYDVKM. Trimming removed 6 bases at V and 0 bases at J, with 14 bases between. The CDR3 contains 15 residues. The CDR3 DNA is TGTGCCAGCAGAACAGACAGTCAATCTAACTATGGCTACACCTTC. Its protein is CASRTDSQSNYGYTF.

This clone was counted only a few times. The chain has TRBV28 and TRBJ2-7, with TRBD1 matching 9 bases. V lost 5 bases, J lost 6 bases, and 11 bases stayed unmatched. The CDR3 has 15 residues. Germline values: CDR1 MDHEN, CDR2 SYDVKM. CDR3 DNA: TGTGCCAGCAGTGCGCAACAGGGGGCTGAAGGCGAGCAGTACTTC. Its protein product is CASSAQQGAEGEQYF.

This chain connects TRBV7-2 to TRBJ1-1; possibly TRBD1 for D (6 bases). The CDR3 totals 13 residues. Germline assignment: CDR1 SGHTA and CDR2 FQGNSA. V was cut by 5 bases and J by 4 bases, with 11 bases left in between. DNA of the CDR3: TGTGCCAGCAGCCTGAGACAGGCCACTGAAGCTTTCTTT. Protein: CASSLRQATEAFF.

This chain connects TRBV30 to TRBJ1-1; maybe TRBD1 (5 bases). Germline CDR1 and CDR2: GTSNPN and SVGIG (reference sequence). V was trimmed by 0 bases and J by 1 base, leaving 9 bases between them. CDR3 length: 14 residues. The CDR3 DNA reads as TGTGCCTGGAGTGTACGGGGGACGAACACTGAAGCTTTCTTT. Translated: CAWSVRGTNTEAFF.

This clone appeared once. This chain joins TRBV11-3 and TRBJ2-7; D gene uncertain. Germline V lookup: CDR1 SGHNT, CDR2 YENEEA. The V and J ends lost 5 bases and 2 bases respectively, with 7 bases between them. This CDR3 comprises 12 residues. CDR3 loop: CASSPGTYEQYF. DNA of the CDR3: TGTGCCAGCAGCCCCGGTACCTACGAGCAGTACTTC.

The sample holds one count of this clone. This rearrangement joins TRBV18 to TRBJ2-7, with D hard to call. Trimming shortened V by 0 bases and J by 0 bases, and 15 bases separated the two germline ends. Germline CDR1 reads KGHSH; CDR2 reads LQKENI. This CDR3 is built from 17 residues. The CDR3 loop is CASSPPVLSENSYEQYF. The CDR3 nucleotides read TGTGCCAGCTCACCACCGGTGTTATCGGAGAACTCCTACGAGCAGTACTTC.

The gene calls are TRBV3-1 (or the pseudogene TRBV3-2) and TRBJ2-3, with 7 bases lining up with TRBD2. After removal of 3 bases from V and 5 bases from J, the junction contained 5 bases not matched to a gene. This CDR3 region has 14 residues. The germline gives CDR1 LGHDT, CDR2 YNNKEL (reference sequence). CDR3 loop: CASSHGREGDTQYF. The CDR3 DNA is TGTGCCAGCAGCCATGGGAGGGAAGGAGATACGCAGTATTTT.

CDR3 in DNA: TGCGCCAGCAGCTACAATGGGAGGGATACTGAAGCTTTCTTT. It translates to CASSYNGRDTEAFF. The chain is built from TRBV5-1 and TRBJ1-1; no clear D gene. This CDR3 has 14 amino acids. Germline V gene sequence: CDR1 SGHRS, CDR2 YFSETQ. Trimming pared 3 bases from V and 5 bases from J, leaving 14 bases between.

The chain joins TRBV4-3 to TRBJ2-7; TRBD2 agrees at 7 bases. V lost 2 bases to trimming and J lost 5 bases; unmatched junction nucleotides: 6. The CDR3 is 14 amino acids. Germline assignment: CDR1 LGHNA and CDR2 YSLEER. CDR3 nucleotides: TGCGCCAGCAGCCAACGCGGGAGTTCCCACGAGCAGTACTTC. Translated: CASSQRGSSHEQYF.

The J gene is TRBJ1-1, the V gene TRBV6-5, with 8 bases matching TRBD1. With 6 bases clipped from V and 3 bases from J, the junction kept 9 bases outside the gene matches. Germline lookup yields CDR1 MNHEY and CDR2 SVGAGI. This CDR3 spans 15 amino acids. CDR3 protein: CASRGPGGAYTEAFF. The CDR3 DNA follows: TGTGCCAGCAGAGGGCCAGGGGGCGCGTACACTGAAGCTTTCTTT.